The rows below give T cell receptor beta chains drawn from one sample of a study of cytomegalovirus exposure and HLA in healthy donors. Some clones are missing from TCRdb's copy, which holds only in-frame ones; the method was immunoSEQ multiplex PCR. The sample lists some 150,000 clones, 65% to 75% occurring once. Sequencing was carried out using PBMCs. The receptor source for this set is a man between 18 and 35 years old in good health and CMV-seronegative. Both conserved end residues are part of each CDR3. Each record gives: D gene, clone size, V gene, J gene, CDR3 DNA, CDR3 protein. A D gene is named only where the DNA matches it firmly. Size tells how often a clone was seen (once, few, many) or the class of an expanded clone, and some rows leave it out.

>-|-|TRBV10-1|TRBJ1-3
TGCGCCAGCAGTGATCCGGGGGATAACTCTGGAAACACCATATATTTT
CASSDPGDNSGNTIYF
>-|-|TRBV4-2|TRBJ1-1
TGTGCCAGCAGCCAAGATGCAGACAGGAACACTGAAGCTTTCTTT
CASSQDADRNTEAFF
>-|-|TRBV29-1|TRBJ2-1
TGCAGCGTCTCGAGGGTGGGCAGGCTGGCTACAATGATTGAGCAGTTCTTC
CSVSRVGRLATMIEQFF
>-|-|TRBV2|TRBJ2-5
TGTGCCAGCAGTGCCGGACAGCGAGTAGCCCAAGAGACCCAGTACTTC
CASSAGQRVAQETQYF
>-|-|TRBV7-6|TRBJ1-1
TGTGCCAGCAGCCCAGCCGGGGAGAACACTGAAGCTTTCTTT
CASSPAGENTEAFF
>-|few|TRBV18|TRBJ1-3
TGTGCCAGCTCACCACCGGGGGCGGTTGGAAACACCATATATTTT
CASSPPGAVGNTIYF
>-|-|TRBV5-1|TRBJ2-3
TGCGCCAGCAGCCCGGGGACACCCTTCGGCACAGATACGCAGTATTTT
CASSPGTPFGTDTQYF
>-|-|TRBV4-1|TRBJ1-1
TGCGCCAGCAGCCAACGGCAGGGGAACACTGAGGCTTTCTTT
CASSQRQGNTEAFF
>TRBD1|-|TRBV6-4|TRBJ2-2
TGTGCCAGCAGTGACTCGAAAGGGGGCGGTTACACCGGGGAGCTGTTTTTT
CASSDSKGGGYTGELFF
>-|-|TRBV6-1|TRBJ2-7
TGTGCCAGCAGTGAAATTATCGGGGAGCAGTACTTC
CASSEIIGEQYF
>-|-|TRBV6-6|TRBJ1-3
TGTGCCAGCAGTCCCGGTATACTCCTGTCTGGAAACACCATATATTTT
CASSPGILLSGNTIYF
>TRBD2|-|TRBV4-1|TRBJ2-2
TGCGCCAGCAGCAACATAGCGGGGGGGCACACCGGGGAGCTGTTTTTT
CASSNIAGGHTGELFF
>-|-|TRBV29-1|TRBJ1-1
TGCAGCACTGGTGGGGAGGACACTGAAGCTTTCTTT
CSTGGEDTEAFF
>-|few|TRBV14|TRBJ2-4
TGTGCCAGCAGCTACGCCCCGATCTTTGGCAAAAACAGTCAGTACTTC
CASSYAPIFGKNSQYF
>TRBD1|few|TRBV7-9|TRBJ2-3
TGTGCCAGCAGCTGGACGACAGGGGGAGCAGATACGCAGTATTTT
CASSWTTGGADTQYF
>TRBD1|-|TRBV6-5|TRBJ1-5
TGTGCCAGCAGTCGGACAGGGGAGAACAATCAGCCCCAGCATTTT
CASSRTGENNQPQHF
>-|-|TRBV27|TRBJ1-2
TGTGCCAGCCGGGATTATGGCTATGGCTACACCTTC
CASRDYGYGYTF
>-|-|TRBV9|TRBJ1-2
TGTGCCAGCAGCCCCCTCCCGATACAGGGCATTCATGGCTACACCTTC
CASSPLPIQGIHGYTF
>TRBD1|once|TRBV15|TRBJ2-1
TGTGCCACCAGCAGCTCGCTGGGACAGGTTGAGCAGTTCTTC
CATSSSLGQVEQFF
>-|once|TRBV5-1|TRBJ1-1
TGCGCCAGCAGCTCGGGCGGGGGTGCCATTGAAGCTTTCTTT
CASSSGGGAIEAFF
>TRBD1|-|TRBV7-7|TRBJ2-5
TGTGCCAGCAGCTTTGGGTCCAGGGGGAACCCCCTGGGCCCAGAGACCCAGTACTTC
CASSFGSRGNPLGPETQYF
>-|-|TRBV7-8|TRBJ1-2
TGTGCCAGCAGCCCCGACAGCTATGGCTACACCTTC
CASSPDSYGYTF
>-|-|TRBV11-2|TRBJ2-2
TGTGCCAGCAGCCTATTCAACACCGGGGAGCTGTTTTTT
CASSLFNTGELFF
>TRBD1|-|TRBV19|TRBJ1-1
TGTGCCAGTAGTATAAGCGTCAGGGGGGACACTGAAGCTTTCTTT
CASSISVRGDTEAFF
>-|-|TRBV7-3|TRBJ1-5
TGTGCCAGCAGCCAGGATGGGAATCAGCCCCAGCATTTT
CASSQDGNQPQHF
>-|-|TRBV2|TRBJ2-3
TGTGCCAGCAGTGATAACCTAAGCACAGATACGCAGTATTTT
CASSDNLSTDTQYF
>-|-|TRBV29-1|TRBJ1-3
TGCAGCGTTGAACAGGGGTTCTCTGGAAACACCATATATTTT
CSVEQGFSGNTIYF
>TRBD1|-|TRBV27|TRBJ1-5
TGTGCCAGCAGTTCAATTAACAGGGGAGGTCAGCCCCAGCATTTT
CASSSINRGGQPQHF
>-|-|TRBV5-1|TRBJ1-5
TGCGCCAGCAGCTTGGCTCCCGGGGGGATCAGCAATCAGCCCCAGCATTTT
CASSLAPGGISNQPQHF
>-|few|TRBV6-4|TRBJ1-2
TGTGCCAGCAGTGACCGATCGGGACTTCGGGGCTACACCTTC
CASSDRSGLRGYTF
>-|-|TRBV19|TRBJ1-1
TGTGCCAGTAGCCTAACCTACAGGGATGAAGCTTTCTTT
CASSLTYRDEAFF
>TRBD1|once|TRBV5-1|TRBJ2-1
TGCGCCAGCAGCCTTAGGACAGGGGGATACTACAATGAGCAGTTCTTC
CASSLRTGGYYNEQFF
>-|few|TRBV7-2|TRBJ1-1
TGTGCCAGCAGCTTATATCAGGGCTTCACTGAAGCTTTCTTT
CASSLYQGFTEAFF
>-|-|TRBV6-1|TRBJ1-2
TGTGCCAGCAGTGAAGCGGCAGGGGCCTATGGCTACACCTTC
CASSEAAGAYGYTF
>-|-|TRBV7-3|TRBJ1-1
TGTGCCAGCAGCTTAACTCAGGAAGGAGGAAGGGGGATGAACACTGAAGCTTTCTTT
CASSLTQEGGRGMNTEAFF
>-|-|TRBV30|TRBJ2-7
TGTGCCTGGAGTGTGAGGAGTAGCTCCTACGAGCAGTACTTC
CAWSVRSSSYEQYF
>TRBD2|-|TRBV7-8|TRBJ2-1
TGTGCCAGCAGCTTAGGGGCCGGTTCGGCGGGGGGGGCTAACAATGAGCAGTTCTTC
CASSLGAGSAGGANNEQFF
>-|-|TRBV14|TRBJ2-4
TGTGCCAGCAGCCACGTTCGAACTAACAAAAACATTCAGTACTTC
CASSHVRTNKNIQYF
>-|-|TRBV25-1|TRBJ1-1
TGTGCCAGCAGTGAATATCGTCTGGGTCCGGGGGCTTTCTTT
CASSEYRLGPGAFF
>-|-|TRBV19|TRBJ1-1
TGTGCCAGTAGTCCTAGTCGCGACACTGAAGCTTTCTTT
CASSPSRDTEAFF
>-|-|TRBV5-4|TRBJ2-1
TGTGCCAGCAGCTCCGCAGGAGCGGTACTTTACAATGAGCAGTTCTTC
CASSSAGAVLYNEQFF
>TRBD1|once|TRBV19|TRBJ1-1
TGTGCCAGTAGTACCCGGACAGGGAGGAACACTGAAGCTTTCTTT
CASSTRTGRNTEAFF
>-|-|TRBV7-9|TRBJ2-2
TGTGCCAGCAGCTTAGGGCACACCGGGGAGCTGTTTTTT
CASSLGHTGELFF
>TRBD1|-|TRBV5-1|TRBJ1-2
TGCGCCAGCAGCTGGGGGGGACAGGCATCCCTCGGAGGCTACACCTTC
CASSWGGQASLGGYTF
>TRBD1|-|TRBV11-3|TRBJ2-3
TGTGCCAGCAGCGCAGGGACAGGGGGCTTAATAGATACGCAGTATTTT
CASSAGTGGLIDTQYF
>TRBD1|-|TRBV10-3|TRBJ1-6
TGTGCCATCAGTACAGGGGCCTTGGATAATTCACCCCTCCACTTT
CAISTGALDNSPLHF
>-|-|TRBV6-1|TRBJ2-5
TGTGCCAGCAGTATGAGCCGTACCACTCAAGAGACCCAGTACTTC
CASSMSRTTQETQYF
>-|few|TRBV7-2|TRBJ2-5
TGTGCCAGCAAGGCAGGTCTCCAAGAGACCCAGTACTTC
CASKAGLQETQYF
>TRBD2|once|TRBV19|TRBJ2-1
TGTGCCAGTAGCACTGGAAAACAAGCGGGGGGGCCCCACAATGAGCAGTTCTTC
CASSTGKQAGGPHNEQFF
>-|-|TRBV5-1|TRBJ1-4
TGCGCCAGCAGCTTGGAAGGGGCATATGCAACTAATGAAAAACTGTTTTTT
CASSLEGAYATNEKLFF
>TRBD1|-|TRBV4-1|TRBJ2-6
TGCGCCAGCAGCCACCTTCTGGGACAGGGTGGCGCCAACGGCCTGACTTTC
CASSHLLGQGGANGLTF
>-|-|TRBV27|TRBJ2-5
TGTGCCAGCAGCCCGCTCGGGGAGACCCAGTACTTC
CASSPLGETQYF
>TRBD2|-|TRBV27|TRBJ2-3
TGTGCCAGTAGTTTATTTCCCCTTAGCGGGGGCACAGATACGCAGTATTTT
CASSLFPLSGGTDTQYF
>-|-|TRBV11-2|TRBJ1-1
TGTGCCAGCAGCTTTTGGGGGGTCGGAGGGAACACTGAAGCTTTCTTT
CASSFWGVGGNTEAFF
>-|-|TRBV14|TRBJ1-2
TGTGCCAGCAGCCAGATGACAGGACCTATTGGCTACACCTTC
CASSQMTGPIGYTF